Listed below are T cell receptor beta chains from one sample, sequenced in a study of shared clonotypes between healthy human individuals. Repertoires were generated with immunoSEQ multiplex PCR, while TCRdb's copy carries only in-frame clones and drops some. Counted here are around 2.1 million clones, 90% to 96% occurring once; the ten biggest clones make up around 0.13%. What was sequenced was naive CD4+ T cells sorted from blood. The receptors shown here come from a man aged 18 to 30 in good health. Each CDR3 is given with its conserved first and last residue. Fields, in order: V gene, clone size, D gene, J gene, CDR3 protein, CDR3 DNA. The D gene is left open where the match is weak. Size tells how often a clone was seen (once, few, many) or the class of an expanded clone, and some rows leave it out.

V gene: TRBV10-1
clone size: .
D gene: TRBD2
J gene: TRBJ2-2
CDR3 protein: CASSQGLAGTNTGELFF
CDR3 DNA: TGCGCCAGCAGCCAGGGACTAGCGGGGACGAACACCGGGGAGCTGTTTTTT

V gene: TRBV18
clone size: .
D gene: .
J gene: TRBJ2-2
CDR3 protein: CASSPLITGELFF
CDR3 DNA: TGTGCCAGCTCACCATTGATCACCGGGGAGCTGTTTTTT

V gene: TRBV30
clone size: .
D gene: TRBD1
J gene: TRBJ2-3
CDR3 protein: CAWVAGTGSTDTQYF
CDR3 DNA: TGTGCCTGGGTAGCCGGGACAGGTTCGACAGATACGCAGTATTTT

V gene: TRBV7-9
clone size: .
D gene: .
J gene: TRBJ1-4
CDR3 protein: CASSADGIEKLFF
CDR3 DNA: TGTGCCAGCAGCGCCGACGGTATAGAAAAACTGTTTTTT

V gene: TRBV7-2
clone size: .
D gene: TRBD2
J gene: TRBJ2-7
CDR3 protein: CASSVTLAANSYEQYF
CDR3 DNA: TGTGCCAGCAGCGTCACACTAGCGGCTAACTCCTACGAGCAGTACTTC

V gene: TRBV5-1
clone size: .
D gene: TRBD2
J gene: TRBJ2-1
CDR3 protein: CASSHTSGSGDEQFF
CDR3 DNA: TGCGCCAGCAGTCACACTAGCGGGAGTGGAGATGAGCAGTTCTTC

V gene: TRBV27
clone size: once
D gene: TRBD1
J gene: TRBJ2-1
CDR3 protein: CASRQGHEQFF
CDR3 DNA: TGTGCCAGCAGACAGGGGCATGAGCAGTTCTTC

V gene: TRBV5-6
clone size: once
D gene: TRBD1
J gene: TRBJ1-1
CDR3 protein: CASSSAGTANTEAFF
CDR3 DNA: TGTGCCAGCAGCTCAGCTGGGACAGCGAACACTGAAGCTTTCTTT

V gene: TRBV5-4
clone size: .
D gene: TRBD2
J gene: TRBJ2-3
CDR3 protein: CASSLAGGRTDTQYF
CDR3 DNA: TGTGCCAGCAGCTTGGCGGGAGGGCGGACAGATACGCAGTATTTT

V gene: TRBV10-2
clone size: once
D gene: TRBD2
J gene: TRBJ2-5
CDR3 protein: CASSEPLGLAGVGETQYF
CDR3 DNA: TGCGCCAGCAGTGAGCCCCTGGGACTAGCGGGAGTAGGGGAGACCCAGTACTTC

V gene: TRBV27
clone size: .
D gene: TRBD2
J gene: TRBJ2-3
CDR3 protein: CASSLSEGLSTDTQYF
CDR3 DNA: TGTGCCAGCAGTTTATCTGAGGGACTAAGCACAGATACGCAGTATTTT

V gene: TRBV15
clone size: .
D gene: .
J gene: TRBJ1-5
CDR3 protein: CATRRDSNQPQHF
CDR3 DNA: TGTGCCACCAGGAGGGATAGCAATCAGCCCCAGCATTTT

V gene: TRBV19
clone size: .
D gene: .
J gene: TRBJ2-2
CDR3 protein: CASRRATNTGELFF
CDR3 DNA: TGTGCCAGTAGAAGAGCAACGAACACCGGGGAGCTGTTTTTT

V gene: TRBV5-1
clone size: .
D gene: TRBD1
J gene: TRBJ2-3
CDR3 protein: CASSLDRDRVAQYF
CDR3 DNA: TGCGCCAGCAGCCTAGACCGGGACAGGGTTGCGCAGTATTTT

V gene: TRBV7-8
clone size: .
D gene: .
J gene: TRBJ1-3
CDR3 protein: CASSPVGAGNTIYF
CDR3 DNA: TGTGCCAGCAGCCCGGTAGGGGCGGGAAACACCATATATTTT

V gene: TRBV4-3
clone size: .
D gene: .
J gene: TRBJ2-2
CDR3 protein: CASSQDSGPGELFF
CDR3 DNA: TGCGCCAGCAGCCAAGATTCCGGGCCCGGGGAGCTGTTTTTT

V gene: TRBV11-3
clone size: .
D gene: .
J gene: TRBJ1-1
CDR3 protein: CASSLFAGNTEAFF
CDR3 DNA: TGTGCCAGCAGCTTATTTGCGGGGAACACTGAAGCTTTCTTT

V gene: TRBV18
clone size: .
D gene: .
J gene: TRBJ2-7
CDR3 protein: CASSPTPSYEQYF
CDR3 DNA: TGTGCCAGCTCACCGACACCATCCTACGAGCAGTACTTC

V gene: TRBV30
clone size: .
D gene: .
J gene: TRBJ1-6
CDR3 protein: CAWTTPGTYNSPLHF
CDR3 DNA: TGTGCCTGGACTACCCCCGGCACCTATAATTCACCCCTCCACTTT

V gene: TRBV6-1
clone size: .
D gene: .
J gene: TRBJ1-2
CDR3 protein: CASSEPGAGYTF
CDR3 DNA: TGTGCCAGCAGTGAACCAGGGGCTGGCTACACCTTC

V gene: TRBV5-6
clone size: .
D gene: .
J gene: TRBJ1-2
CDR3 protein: CASSFPVQEGNYGYTF
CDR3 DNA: TGTGCCAGCAGCTTCCCGGTACAGGAAGGTAACTATGGCTACACCTTC

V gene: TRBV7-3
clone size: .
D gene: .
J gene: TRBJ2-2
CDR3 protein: CASSSGGELFF
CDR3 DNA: TGTGCCAGCAGCTCTGGCGGGGAGCTGTTTTTT

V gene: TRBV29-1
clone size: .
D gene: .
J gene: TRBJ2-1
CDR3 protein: CSVLRDSRSYNEQFF
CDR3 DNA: TGCAGCGTTTTAAGGGACTCGCGCTCCTACAATGAGCAGTTCTTC

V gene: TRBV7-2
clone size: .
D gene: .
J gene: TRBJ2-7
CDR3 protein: CASSSRNEQYF
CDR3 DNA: TGTGCCAGCAGCTCTCGGAACGAGCAGTACTTC

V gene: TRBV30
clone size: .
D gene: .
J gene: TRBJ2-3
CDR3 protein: CALHSGYTQYF
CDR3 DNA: TGTGCCCTGCACTCGGGGTATACGCAGTATTTT

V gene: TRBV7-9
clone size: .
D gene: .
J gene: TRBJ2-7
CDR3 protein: CASTSQGSSYEQYF
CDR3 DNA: TGTGCCAGCACCTCGCAGGGGTCCTCCTACGAGCAGTACTTC

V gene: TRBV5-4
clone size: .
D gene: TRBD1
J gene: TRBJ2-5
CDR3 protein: CASSLRGRGQETQYF
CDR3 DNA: TGTGCCAGCAGCCTCAGGGGGCGCGGGCAAGAGACCCAGTACTTC

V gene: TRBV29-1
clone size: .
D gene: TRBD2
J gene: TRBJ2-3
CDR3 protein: CSVVRAGLTDTQYF
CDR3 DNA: TGCAGCGTGGTTCGAGCGGGGCTCACAGATACGCAGTATTTT

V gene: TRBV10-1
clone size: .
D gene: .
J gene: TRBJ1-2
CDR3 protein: CASSEGQGLGYTF
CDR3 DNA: TGCGCCAGCAGTGAGGGGCAGGGGCTTGGCTACACCTTC